A single sample gave rise to the 2 T cell receptor beta chains below, sequenced in a study of blood T cell repertoires in COVID-19. TCRdb's table, derived via immunoSEQ multiplex PCR, lists solely in-frame clones and lacks some. The sample carries about 69,000 clones, just under 80% recorded once. The sequenced sample consisted of peripheral blood. The receptor set was obtained from a human donor in a cohort sampled during active COVID-19.

The chain carries TRBV28 and TRBJ1-2, with 12 positions matching TRBD1. J was trimmed by 7 bases and V by 6 bases; bases with no gene match: 9. The germline V gene encodes CDR1 MDHEN and CDR2 SYDVKM. The CDR3 runs 15 residues. The chain's CDR3 is CASSPEGQGASGYTF. The CDR3 nucleotides are TGTGCCAGCAGCCCCGAGGGACAGGGGGCGAGTGGCTACACCTTC.

The chain is built from TRBV12-3 or TRBV12-4 and TRBJ1-5; D is ambiguous. Trimming cost V 2 bases and J 5 bases, with 7 bases left between them. The CDR3 runs 13 residues. The CDR3 here is CASSLWAYQPQHF. The CDR3 region has the DNA TGTGCCAGCAGTTTATGGGCTTATCAGCCCCAGCATTTT.